The 26 T cell receptor beta chains in this list originate from one sample, sequenced in a study of CD8+ T cells in alopecia areata. RNA extraction was followed by reverse transcription into cDNA, which acted as the sequencing template. TCRdb's copy holds only in-frame clones and misses some; the assay was immunoSEQ multiplex PCR. The sample has some 240,000 clones, 50% to 70% seen once. The sample here was CD4+ T cells sorted from blood, taken at week 0. The receptor set was obtained from a human donor with alopecia areata.

The chain has TRBV12-5 and TRBJ2-1; D not resolved. The germline V and J ends were trimmed by 4 bases and 7 bases, with 8 bases remaining between them. Germline assignment: CDR1 LGHNT and CDR2 FRNRAP. The CDR3 consists of 12 residues. The CDR3 DNA sequence: TGTGCTAGTGGTTCAGGAAGGAATGAGCAGTTCTTC. Translated, it gives CASGSGRNEQFF.

The V call is TRBV7-2, the J call TRBJ2-3; D gene unclear. The CDR3 is 14 residues long. Germline V gene sequence: CDR1 SGHTA, CDR2 FQGNSA. Trimming stripped 2 bases from V and 5 bases from J, with 11 bases between. DNA for the CDR3: TGTGCCAGCAGCTTACTAAGAAGGAGAGATACGCAGTATTTT. It translates to CASSLLRRRDTQYF.

The J gene is TRBJ2-7, the V gene TRBV7-2; 8 nucleotides line up with TRBD1. The CDR3 has 14 residues. Germline V CDR1 and CDR2: SGHTA, FQGNSA. V was pared by 5 bases and J by 4 bases, with 7 bases of the junction left unmatched. The CDR3 protein is CASSHPGGRYEQYF. The CDR3 region has the DNA TGTGCCAGCAGCCATCCAGGGGGCAGGTACGAGCAGTACTTC.

The rearrangement links TRBV29-1 to TRBJ1-5; possibly TRBD1 for D (6 bases). The CDR3 sequence is 12 residues long. Germline V gene lookup returns CDR1 SQVTM and CDR2 ANQGSEA. The V and J ends lost 4 bases and 7 bases respectively, with 11 bases between them. CDR3 in amino acids: CSVGGRGQPQHF. CDR3 coding DNA: TGCAGCGTTGGGGGCAGGGGCCAGCCCCAGCATTTT.

The chain employs TRBV27 and TRBJ2-7; D is perhaps TRBD1 (6 bases). The CDR3 runs 17 residues. Trimming shortened V by 4 bases and J by 5 bases, and 24 bases separated the two germline ends. Looked up from germline, CDR1 is MNHEY and CDR2 is SMNVEV (reference sequence). The CDR3 spells CASSSQERQAWGHEQYF. In nucleotides, the CDR3 is TGTGCCAGCAGTTCCCAGGAACGACAGGCGTGGGGCCACGAGCAGTACTTC.

The chain carries TRBV9 and TRBJ1-6; 7 positions agree with TRBD1. This CDR3 comprises 14 residues. Unmatched junction bases numbered 5, after V lost 4 bases and J lost 7 bases. Germline CDR1 SGDLS, CDR2 YYNGEE. The CDR3 DNA follows: TGTGCCAGCAGCAGGGGACAGTTCAATTCACCCCTCCACTTT. Protein sequence: CASSRGQFNSPLHF.

The genes are TRBV10-3 and TRBJ2-7, with D possibly TRBD2 on 5 matching bases. V dropped 0 bases and J dropped 3 bases, with 12 bases sitting between them. The CDR3 consists of 15 residues. Germline V lookup: CDR1 ENHRY, CDR2 SYGVKD. CDR3 DNA sequence: TGTGCCATCAGTGAGTCGGTGGGGAGTAACTACGAGCAGTACTTC. The encoded protein is CAISESVGSNYEQYF.

The chain's CDR3 is CAWRKRQGSNGYTF. CDR3 nucleotides: TGTGCCTGGAGAAAACGTCAGGGTTCCAATGGCTACACCTTC. The genes are TRBV30 and TRBJ1-2, with D maybe TRBD1 (5 bases). Trimming removed 3 bases from V and 6 bases from J, with 17 bases in between. CDR1 is GTSNPN, CDR2 SVGIG, per germline (reference sequence). This CDR3 comprises 14 residues.

The chain links TRBV27 to TRBJ2-3; 12 bases agree with TRBD2. The CDR3 length is 16 residues. With V trimmed by 5 bases and J by 2 bases, 5 bases remained unmatched. CDR1 is MNHEY and CDR2 is SMNVEV in the germline V gene (reference sequence). CDR3 nucleotide sequence: TGTGCCAGCAGTCCCCTAGCGGGGGGGTTCACAGATACGCAGTATTTT. This gives the protein CASSPLAGGFTDTQYF.

The chain links TRBV25-1 to TRBJ2-7; D not resolved. Germline V gives CDR1 MGHDK, CDR2 SYGVNS. The V and J ends lost 6 bases and 5 bases respectively, with 20 bases between them. CDR3 length: 15 amino acids. CDR3 coding DNA: TGTGCCAGCAGCCCCTCGGGCTGGGCTCGAAACGAGCAGTACTTC. It is translated as CASSPSGWARNEQYF.

The V and J genes are TRBV5-6 and TRBJ2-5; no clear D. The CDR3 is 13 amino acids. CDR1 is SGHDT and CDR2 is YYEEEE in the germline V gene. CDR3: CPSPSPVSETQYF. The CDR3 nucleotides read TGTCCCTCCCCGTCACCGGTCTCTGAAACCCAGTACTTC.

V gene TRBV5-1 combines with J gene TRBJ2-3, with D perhaps TRBD1 or TRBD2 (5 bases each). Germline assignment: CDR1 SGHRS and CDR2 YFSETQ. Trimming took off 1 base at V and 4 bases at J, with 13 bases between the two ends. The CDR3 has 15 residues. CDR3 coding DNA: TGCGCCAGCAGCTTGTATCAGGGACGGCCAGATACGCAGTATTTT. Amino acid sequence: CASSLYQGRPDTQYF.

The rearrangement joins TRBV30 to TRBJ2-7; D uncertain. Germline loops: CDR1 GTSNPN, CDR2 SVGIG (reference sequence). CDR3 length: 11 amino acids. V dropped 7 bases and J dropped 11 bases, with 18 bases sitting between them. In DNA, the CDR3 is TGTGCCTACCAAACCGGGCGTGACGAGTACTTC. It codes for CAYQTGRDEYF.

The rearrangement joins TRBV4-1 to TRBJ2-3, with 9 bases lining up with TRBD2. CDR1 MGHRA and CDR2 YSYEKL come from the germline V gene. The CDR3 is 16 residues long. V dropped 1 base and J dropped 5; count of bases not matched to a gene: 7. DNA of the CDR3: TGCGCCAGCAGCCAAGGGGCGGGAGGGCCTAAAGATACGCAGTATTTT. This codes for CASSQGAGGPKDTQYF.

The chain carries TRBV6-1 and TRBJ1-1; D possibly corresponds to TRBD1 (5 bases). The CDR3 has 14 residues. V gave up 7 bases and J gave up 7 bases, with 19 bases separating them. Germline CDR1 reads MNHNS; CDR2 reads SASEGT. The DNA for the CDR3 is TGTGCCAGCAAAACCGGGACCCAAGTAGATGAAGCTTTCTTT. Its protein product is CASKTGTQVDEAFF.

The chain couples TRBV6-5 to TRBJ1-5; D perhaps matches TRBD1 (5 bases). From germline, CDR1 is MNHEY and CDR2 SVGAGI. The CDR3 spans 14 residues. V dropped 5 bases and J dropped 3 bases, with 11 bases sitting between them. The CDR3 DNA follows: TGTGCCAGCAGTGCCGGACACGTCAATCAGCCCCAGCATTTT. Encoded protein: CASSAGHVNQPQHF.

For this clone: A junction boundary mismatches the germline segment, possibly from a read error. Other nucleotide sequences in the sample specify the same CDR3. V is TRBV4-1 and J is TRBJ2-3; D not resolved. The CDR3 spans 12 residues. Germline lookup yields CDR1 MGHRA and CDR2 YSYEKL. CDR3 amino acids: CASSQVADTQYF. CDR3 coding DNA: TGCGCCAGCAGTCAAGTGGCAGATACGCAGTATTTT.

The chain employs TRBV9 and TRBJ2-1; D perhaps matches TRBD1 (6 bases). The CDR3 spans 14 residues. Germline loops: CDR1 SGDLS, CDR2 YYNGEE. V lost 0 bases to trimming and J lost 6 bases, with 10 bases between them. The CDR3 DNA is TGTGCCAGCAGCGTAGGGACAGCCGGCAATGAGCAGTTCTTC. It translates to CASSVGTAGNEQFF.

This CDR3 reads CASRSSTQETQYF. CDR3 nucleotides: TGTGCCAGTAGAAGCTCTACCCAAGAGACCCAGTACTTC. The chain recombines TRBV19 with TRBJ2-5; D is unclear. The CDR3 covers 13 residues. Trimming cost V 6 bases and J 1 base, with 9 bases left between them. The germline V gene encodes CDR1 LNHDA and CDR2 SQIVND (reference sequence). Full variable domain (remainder filled in from reference TRBV19 and TRBJ2-5): DGGITQSPKYLFRKEGQNVTLSCEQNLNHDAMYWYRQDPGQGLRLIYYSQIVNDFQKGDIAEGYSVSREKKESFPLTVTSAQKNPTAFYLCASRSSTQETQYFGPGTRLLVL.

The chain combines TRBV6-5 with TRBJ1-1; D is unclear. The CDR3 is made up of 15 amino acids. Germline V lookup: CDR1 MNHEY, CDR2 SVGAGI. V shed 7 bases and J shed 2 bases, with 17 bases lying between them. The chain's CDR3 is CASTDFGGGNTEAFF. CDR3 coding DNA: TGTGCCAGCACCGACTTCGGAGGTGGAAACACTGAAGCTTTCTTT.

This clone was recorded once. V usage is TRBV30 and J usage is TRBJ2-4; D gene ambiguous. V lost 0 bases to trimming and J lost 3 bases, with 27 bases between them. Germline V gives CDR1 GTSNPN, CDR2 SVGIG (reference sequence). The CDR3 is 20 residues long. The CDR3 sequence: CAWSVQRVWGIGGDKNIQYF. For the CDR3, the DNA is TGTGCCTGGAGTGTACAAAGGGTTTGGGGAATAGGTGGTGACAAAAACATTCAGTACTTC. Together with reference TRBV30 and TRBJ2-4, the CDR3 gives the full variable domain: SQTIHQWPATLVQPVGSPLSLECTVEGTSNPNLYWYRQAAGRGLQLLFYSVGIGQISSEVPQNLSASRPQDRQFILSSKKLLLSDSGFYLCAWSVQRVWGIGGDKNIQYFGAGTRLSVL.

This clone was counted only a few times. The J gene is TRBJ2-7, the V gene TRBV5-1; 9 positions agree with TRBD1. The V segment lost 4 bases and the J segment 6 bases; nucleotides outside the gene matches: 11. The CDR3 contains 15 residues. Germline V lookup: CDR1 SGHRS, CDR2 YFSETQ. The CDR3 DNA follows: TGCGCCAGCAGCGGTCCGGGACAGGGTCCCTCCGAGCAGTACTTC. It yields the protein CASSGPGQGPSEQYF.

The chain carries TRBV6-1 and TRBJ2-1, with 7 nucleotides matching TRBD2. The CDR3 extends over 14 amino acids. Germline values: CDR1 MNHNS, CDR2 SASEGT. V dropped 5 bases and J dropped 4; count of bases not matched to a gene: 5. The DNA for the CDR3 is TGTGCCAGCAGTAAGGCGGGAGCTTACAATGAGCAGTTCTTC. It is translated as CASSKAGAYNEQFF.

This clone was seen a few times. The chain combines TRBV27 with TRBJ1-2; D gene unclear. Trimming took off 2 bases at V and 4 bases at J, with 11 bases between the two ends. Germline CDR1 and CDR2: MNHEY and SMNVEV (reference sequence). CDR3 length: 14 residues. The CDR3 spells CASSLMPGIYGYTF. CDR3 nucleotide sequence: TGTGCCAGCAGTTTAATGCCAGGAATCTATGGCTACACCTTC.

The chain combines TRBV9 with TRBJ1-5; D gene uncertain. Germline CDR1 and CDR2: SGDLS and YYNGEE. The CDR3 runs 15 residues. V dropped 2 bases and J dropped 0 bases, with 9 bases sitting between them. CDR3 sequence (DNA): TGTGCCAGCAGCGTGCAAGGGTATAGCAATCAGCCCCAGCATTTT. It encodes CASSVQGYSNQPQHF.

The chain recombines TRBV4-2 with TRBJ1-2, with TRBD1 matching 8 bases. CDR1 is LGHNA and CDR2 is YNFKEQ in the germline V gene. The CDR3 has 17 amino acids. The V segment lost 2 bases and the J segment 2 bases; nucleotides outside the gene matches: 10. CDR3 sequence (DNA): TGTGCCAGCAGCCAAAACAGGGGGTATGGCTTGAACTATGGCTACACCTTC. Protein: CASSQNRGYGLNYGYTF.